The 26 T cell receptor beta chains below all came from one sample that was sequenced in a study of cytomegalovirus exposure and HLA in healthy donors. This PCR relied on a set of 60 Vbeta primers and 13 Jbeta primers. The protocol was immunoSEQ multiplex PCR, while the TCRdb copy is restricted to in-frame clones and leaves out a portion. The repertoire includes over 150,000 clones, about 71% of them detected once, and over 2.5% sits in the top ten. Sequencing was done on a sample of PBMCs. These receptors originate from a woman under 40 in good health and CMV-seronegative.

V usage is TRBV25-1 and J usage is TRBJ2-2, with TRBD1 as a possible D gene (5 bases). V dropped 1 base and J dropped 4 bases, with 10 bases sitting between them. CDR3 length equals 15 residues. Per the germline V gene, CDR1 is MGHDK and CDR2 is SYGVNS. The CDR3 coding sequence is TGTGCCAGCAGTGAATTTAGGGGCTTCACCGGGGAGCTGTTTTTT. Residues: CASSEFRGFTGELFF.

The gene calls are TRBV28 and TRBJ1-3; 7 positions match TRBD1. The junction had 6 bases not matched to a gene; V was cut back by 6 bases and J by 4 bases. Germline V CDR1 and CDR2: MDHEN, SYDVKM. CDR3 size: 14 residues. CDR3 nucleotide sequence: TGTGCCAGCAGATCACCGGGACAGGGAAACACCATATATTTT. Residues: CASRSPGQGNTIYF.

This chain joins TRBV14 and TRBJ2-1; weak D call: TRBD1 (5 bases). Germline CDR1 is SGHDN and CDR2 is FVKESK. The CDR3 covers 12 residues. Trimming removed 4 bases at V and 13 bases at J, with 14 bases between. In DNA, the CDR3 is TGTGCCAGCAGCCCACCCACAGGATCTCAGTTCTTC. Translation: CASSPPTGSQFF. Complete variable domain (other parts from reference TRBV14 and TRBJ2-1): EAGVTQFPSHSVIEKGQTVTLRCDPISGHDNLYWYRRVMGKEIKFLLHFVKESKQDESGMPNNRFLAERTGGTYSTLKVQPAELEDSGVYFCASSPPTGSQFFGPGTRLTVL.

This clone was counted a single time. This chain joins TRBV6-6 and TRBJ1-3; no clear D gene. The CDR3 loop spans 13 amino acids. V was pared by 5 bases and J by 0 bases, with 5 bases between. Per the germline V gene, CDR1 is MNHNY and CDR2 is SVGAGI (reference sequence). The chain's CDR3 is CASSLSSGNTIYF. The CDR3 DNA reads TGTGCCAGCAGTCTAAGCTCTGGAAACACCATATATTTT.

The CDR3 DNA follows: TGTGCCAGCAGCTCGATTAGGGGGGGTTACAATGAGCAGTTCTTC. It specifies CASSSIRGGYNEQFF. This chain joins TRBV5-6 and TRBJ2-1; the D gene is possibly TRBD2 (7 bases). Germline CDR1 reads SGHDT; CDR2 reads YYEEEE. CDR3 length: 15 amino acids. V lost 3 bases, J lost 4 bases, and 14 bases lay in between.

V gene TRBV5-8 combines with J gene TRBJ2-4; D is possibly TRBD2 (5 bases). Trimming took off 1 base at V and 4 bases at J, with 18 bases between the two ends. The CDR3 covers 17 residues. CDR1 and CDR2 from the germline V gene are SGHTS and YDEGEE. In DNA, the CDR3 is TGTGCCAGCAGCTTGTTTGGACTCGCTGACGTTAAAAACATTCAGTACTTC. Its protein is CASSLFGLADVKNIQYF. Looking up the rest from reference TRBV5-8 and TRBJ2-4 gives the full variable domain: EAGVTQSPTHLIKTRGQQATLRCSPISGHTSVYWYQQALGLGLQFLLWYDEGEERNRGNFPPRFSGRQFPNYSSELNVNALELEDSALYLCASSLFGLADVKNIQYFGAGTRLSVL.

This clone was recorded a few times. The rearrangement links TRBV2 to TRBJ2-2, with D perhaps matching TRBD2 (7 bases). Trimming removed 1 base at V and 7 bases at J, with 13 bases between. Per the germline V gene, CDR1 is SNHLY and CDR2 is FYNNEI. The CDR3 is made up of 15 amino acids. This CDR3 reads CASSEVGGADGELFF. CDR3 in DNA: TGTGCCAGCAGTGAAGTGGGGGGGGCGGACGGGGAGCTGTTTTTT. The full variable domain, rest sourced from reference TRBV2 and TRBJ2-2, is EPEVTQTPSHQVTQMGQEVILRCVPISNHLYFYWYRQILGQKVEFLVSFYNNEISEKSEIFDDQFSVERPDGSNFTLKIRSTKLEDSAMYFCASSEVGGADGELFFGEGSRLTVL.

The gene calls are TRBV7-9 and TRBJ2-1; TRBD2 agrees at 14 bases. CDR3 length equals 18 residues. J gave up 4 bases and V 5 bases, and 10 bases lay outside the gene matches. From germline, CDR1 is SEHNR and CDR2 FQNEAQ (reference sequence). This chain's CDR3 is CASSPLGLAGGVYNEQFF. CDR3 in DNA: TGTGCCAGCAGCCCCCTAGGACTAGCGGGGGGTGTATACAATGAGCAGTTCTTC.

This chain links TRBV7-9 with TRBJ2-1; D remains unclear. Germline CDR1 SEHNR, CDR2 FQNEAQ (reference sequence). Trimming took off 5 bases at V and 6 bases at J, with 11 bases between the two ends. This CDR3 is built from 13 residues. The CDR3 bases are TGTGCCAGCAGCCCCCACTCTTCCAATGAGCAGTTCTTC. It yields the protein CASSPHSSNEQFF.

V and J are TRBV7-6 and TRBJ1-6, with TRBD1 as a possible D gene (6 bases). This CDR3 spans 15 amino acids. V shed 1 base and J shed 6 bases, with 10 bases lying between them. The V gene's germline CDR1 is SGHVS and CDR2 FNYEAQ. The CDR3 nucleotides are TGTGCCAGCAGCTTAGACGCCAGGGGTAATTCACCCCTCCACTTT. Amino acid sequence: CASSLDARGNSPLHF. Together with reference TRBV7-6 and TRBJ1-6, the CDR3 gives the full variable domain: GAGVSQSPRYKVTKRGQDVALRCDPISGHVSLYWYRQALGQGPEFLTYFNYEAQQDKSGLPNDRFSAERPEGSISTLTIQRTEQRDSAMYRCASSLDARGNSPLHFGNGTRLTVT.

This chain links TRBV2 with TRBJ2-1; 8 bases line up with TRBD2. The germline CDR1 and CDR2 sequences are SNHLY and FYNNEI. The CDR3 runs 12 residues. V trimming: 10 bases; J trimming: 7 bases; junction bases outside the gene matches: 6. CDR3: CATLGGGNEQFF. The DNA for the CDR3 is TGTGCCACCCTCGGGGGGGGAAATGAGCAGTTCTTC.

The chain carries TRBV6-6 and TRBJ2-1; 9 nucleotides match TRBD1. V gave up 5 bases and J gave up 6 bases; unmatched junction bases: 5. The germline CDR1 and CDR2 sequences are MNHNY and SVGAGI (reference sequence). The CDR3 contains 14 residues. The CDR3 bases are TGTGCCAGCAGTCATACGGACAGGGGCAATGAGCAGTTCTTC. Amino acids: CASSHTDRGNEQFF.

This clone appeared a few times. V usage is TRBV19 and J usage is TRBJ1-3; no reliable D call. V lost 5 bases to trimming and J lost 3 bases, with 5 bases between them. Germline CDR1 and CDR2: LNHDA and SQIVND (reference sequence). The CDR3 spans 12 residues. CDR3 amino acids: CASSSHGNTIYF. DNA for the CDR3: TGTGCCAGTAGTTCACATGGAAACACCATATATTTT.

The chain combines TRBV4-1 with TRBJ2-1, with a possible D match to TRBD2 (5 bases). CDR1 and CDR2 (germline): MGHRA, YSYEKL. The V gene lost 3 bases and the J gene lost 0 bases, with 6 bases spanning the gap. The CDR3 totals 14 residues. This CDR3 is CASSQGSSYNEQFF. In nucleotides, the CDR3 is TGCGCCAGCAGCCAGGGGAGCTCCTACAATGAGCAGTTCTTC.

The V and J genes are TRBV5-5 and TRBJ2-5; TRBD2 is a possible D gene (6 bases). Germline V lookup: CDR1 SGHKS, CDR2 YYEKEE (reference sequence). The CDR3 loop spans 15 amino acids. The ends were cut back, 0 bases at V and 7 bases at J, with 16 bases in the middle. The CDR3 is CASSLAKGGYGTQYF. The DNA of the CDR3 is TGTGCCAGCAGCTTGGCCAAAGGAGGGTATGGGACCCAGTACTTC.

CDR3 loop: CASSTWTSGRSTDTQYF. CDR3 DNA: TGTGCCAGCAGCACTTGGACTAGCGGGAGGAGCACAGATACGCAGTATTTT. V and J are TRBV7-8 and TRBJ2-3, with 14 bases that match TRBD2. V was pared by 5 bases and J by 0 bases, with 4 bases of the junction left unmatched. Germline V gene lookup returns CDR1 SGHVS and CDR2 FQNEAQ. The CDR3 has 17 residues.

V and J are TRBV5-4 and TRBJ2-6; no clear D. Germline V CDR1 and CDR2: SGHNT, YYREEE (reference sequence). This CDR3 is 18 amino acids long. Trimming cost V 0 bases and J 0 bases, with 13 bases left between them. CDR3 amino acids: CASSLVAGSASGANVLTF. The CDR3 nucleotides read TGTGCCAGCAGCTTGGTGGCAGGATCAGCCTCTGGGGCCAACGTCCTGACTTTC. Variable domain in full (rest from reference TRBV5-4 and TRBJ2-6): ETGVTQSPTHLIKTRGQQVTLRCSSQSGHNTVSWYQQALGQGPQFIFQYYREEENGRGNFPPRFSGLQFPNYSSELNVNALELDDSALYLCASSLVAGSASGANVLTFGAGSRLTVL.

The V and J genes are TRBV6-4 and TRBJ2-1; D might be TRBD1 (5 bases). V lost 3 bases to trimming and J lost 7 bases, with 10 bases between them. In germline, CDR1 is MRHNA, CDR2 SNTAGT. The CDR3 sequence is 13 residues long. CDR3: CASSDQTENEQFF. CDR3 DNA sequence: TGTGCCAGCAGTGATCAGACAGAAAATGAGCAGTTCTTC.

The V gene is TRBV7-6, the J gene TRBJ2-1; TRBD2 matches 8 bases. CDR1 is SGHVS, CDR2 FNYEAQ, per germline. Trimming at V came to 4 bases and at J to 6 bases, leaving 8 bases not matched to a gene. CDR3 length: 15 residues. The CDR3 here is CASSSFTGGPNEQFF. Here the CDR3 DNA reads TGTGCCAGCAGCTCTTTTACGGGGGGGCCCAATGAGCAGTTCTTC.

This chain joins TRBV30 and TRBJ1-1; TRBD1 might be the D (5 bases). V was cut by 1 base and J by 5 bases, with 17 bases left in between. Germline CDR1 GTSNPN, CDR2 SVGIG (reference sequence). This CDR3 spans 15 amino acids. The CDR3 sequence is CAWSAPGGGVTEAFF. The CDR3 DNA reads as TGTGCCTGGAGTGCCCCCGGGGGAGGGGTGACTGAAGCTTTCTTT.

This clone has only a few counts. V is TRBV4-1 and J is TRBJ2-1; 11 bases map to TRBD2. J lost 8 bases, V lost 1 base, and 4 bases had no gene match. Germline CDR1 is MGHRA and CDR2 is YSYEKL. There are 15 residues in the CDR3. The CDR3 region is CASSQGLAGTYEQFF. CDR3 coding DNA: TGCGCCAGCAGCCAAGGACTAGCGGGGACCTATGAGCAGTTCTTC.

The chain employs TRBV6-4 and TRBJ2-2, with 10 bases matching TRBD1. V shed 4 bases and J 6 bases; nucleotides not matched to a gene: 8. Germline V CDR1 and CDR2: MRHNA, SNTAGT. The CDR3 spans 16 residues. In nucleotides, the CDR3 is TGTGCCAGCAGTGTCCAACCGGGACAGGGGTCCGGGGAGCTGTTTTTT. This encodes CASSVQPGQGSGELFF.

This clone was recorded once. Here the CDR3 reads CASSSGQDSYEQYF. The CDR3 DNA reads as TGTGCCAGCAGCTCGGGACAAGACTCCTACGAGCAGTACTTC. This rearrangement joins TRBV28 to TRBJ2-5, with D possibly TRBD1 on 6 matching bases. The better agreement between TRBJ2-7 and the DNA end casts doubt on the J call. Germline V gives CDR1 MDHEN, CDR2 SYDVKM. The CDR3 spans 14 residues.

This chain links TRBV7-9 with TRBJ2-5, with 8 bases lining up with TRBD1. Germline V gives CDR1 SEHNR, CDR2 FQNEAQ (reference sequence). The CDR3 sequence is 14 residues long. J gave up 5 bases and V 5 bases, and 7 bases lay outside the gene matches. In DNA form, the CDR3 reads TGTGCCAGCAGCAGGACAGGGATGGGGGAGACCCAGTACTTC. This sequence encodes CASSRTGMGETQYF.

The CDR3 here is CAWSSLEGLYGYTF. Here the CDR3 DNA reads TGTGCCTGGAGCTCTCTGGAGGGCCTCTATGGCTACACCTTC. The rearrangement joins TRBV30 to TRBJ1-2, with D hard to call. This CDR3 is built from 14 residues. Trimming took off 3 bases at V and 4 bases at J, with 15 bases between the two ends. The V gene's germline CDR1 is GTSNPN and CDR2 SVGIG (reference sequence).

V and J are TRBV7-9 and TRBJ1-4; D is unclear. The CDR3 runs to 16 residues. Trimming took off 5 bases at V and 0 bases at J, with 13 bases between the two ends. The germline V gene encodes CDR1 SEHNR and CDR2 FQNEAQ (reference sequence). Written as DNA, the CDR3 is TGTGCCAGCAGCATATACCGGACTGCAACTAATGAAAAACTGTTTTTT. Translation: CASSIYRTATNEKLFF. Filled out from reference TRBV7-9 and TRBJ1-4, the complete variable domain reads DTGVSQNPRHKITKRGQNVTFRCDPISEHNRLYWYRQTLGQGPEFLTYFQNEAQLEKSRLLSDRFSAERPKGSFSTLEIQRTEQGDSAMYLCASSIYRTATNEKLFFGSGTQLSVL.